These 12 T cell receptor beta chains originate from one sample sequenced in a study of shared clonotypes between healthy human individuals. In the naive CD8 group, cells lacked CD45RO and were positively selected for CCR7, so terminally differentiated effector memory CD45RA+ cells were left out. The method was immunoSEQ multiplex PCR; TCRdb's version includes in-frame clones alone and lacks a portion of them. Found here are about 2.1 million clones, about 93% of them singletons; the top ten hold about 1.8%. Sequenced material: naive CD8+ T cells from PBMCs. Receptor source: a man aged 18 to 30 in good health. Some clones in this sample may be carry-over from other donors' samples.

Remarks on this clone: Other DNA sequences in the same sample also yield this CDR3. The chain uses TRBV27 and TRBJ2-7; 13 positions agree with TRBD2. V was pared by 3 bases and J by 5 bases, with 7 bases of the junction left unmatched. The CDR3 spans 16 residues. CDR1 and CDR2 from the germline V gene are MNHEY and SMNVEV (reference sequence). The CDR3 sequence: CASSFLLAGGPHEQYF. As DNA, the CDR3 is TGTGCCAGCAGTTTCCTACTAGCGGGAGGGCCGCACGAGCAGTACTTC.

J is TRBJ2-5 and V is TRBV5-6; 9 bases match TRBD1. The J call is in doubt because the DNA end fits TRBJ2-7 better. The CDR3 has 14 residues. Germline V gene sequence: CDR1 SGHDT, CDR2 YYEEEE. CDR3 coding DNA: TGTGCCAGCAGCCCCGGACAGGGGTCCTACGAGCAGTACTTC. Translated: CASSPGQGSYEQYF.

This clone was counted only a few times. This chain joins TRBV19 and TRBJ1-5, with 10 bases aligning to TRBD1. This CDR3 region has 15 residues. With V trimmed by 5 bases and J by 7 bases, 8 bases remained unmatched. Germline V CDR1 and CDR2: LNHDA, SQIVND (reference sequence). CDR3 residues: CASSVDRGLWQPQHF. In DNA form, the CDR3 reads TGTGCCAGTAGTGTCGACAGGGGGCTTTGGCAGCCCCAGCATTTT.

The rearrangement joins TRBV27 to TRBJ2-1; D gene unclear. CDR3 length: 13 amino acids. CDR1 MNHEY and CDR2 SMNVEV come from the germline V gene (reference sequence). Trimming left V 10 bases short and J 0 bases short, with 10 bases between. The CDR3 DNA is TGTGCCACCGGGCTCAGCTCCTACAATGAGCAGTTCTTC. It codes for CATGLSSYNEQFF.

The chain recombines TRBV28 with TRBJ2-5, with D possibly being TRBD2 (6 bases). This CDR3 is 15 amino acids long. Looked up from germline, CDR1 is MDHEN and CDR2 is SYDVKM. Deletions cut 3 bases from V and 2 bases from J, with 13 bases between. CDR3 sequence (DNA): TGTGCCAGCAGTTTTGACCGGGGGAGACAAGAGACCCAGTACTTC. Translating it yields CASSFDRGRQETQYF.

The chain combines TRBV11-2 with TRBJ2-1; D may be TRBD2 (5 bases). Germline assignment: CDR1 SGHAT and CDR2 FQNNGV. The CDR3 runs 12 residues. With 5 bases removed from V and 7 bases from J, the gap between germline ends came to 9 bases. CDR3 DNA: TGTGCCAGCAGCCCGGGGAGTAATGAGCAGTTCTTC. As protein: CASSPGSNEQFF.

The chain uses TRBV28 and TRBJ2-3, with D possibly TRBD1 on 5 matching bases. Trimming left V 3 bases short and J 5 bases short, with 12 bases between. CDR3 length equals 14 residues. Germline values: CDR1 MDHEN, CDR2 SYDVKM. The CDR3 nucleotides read TGTGCCAGCAGTTTTATGGCAGGACAAGATACGCAGTATTTT. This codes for CASSFMAGQDTQYF.

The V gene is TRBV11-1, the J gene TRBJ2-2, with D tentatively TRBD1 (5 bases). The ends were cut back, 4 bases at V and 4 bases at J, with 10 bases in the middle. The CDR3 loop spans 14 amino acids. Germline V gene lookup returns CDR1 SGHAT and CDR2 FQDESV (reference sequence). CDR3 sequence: CASSSQGGTGELFF. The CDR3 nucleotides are TGTGCCAGCAGCTCCCAGGGTGGCACCGGGGAGCTGTTTTTT.

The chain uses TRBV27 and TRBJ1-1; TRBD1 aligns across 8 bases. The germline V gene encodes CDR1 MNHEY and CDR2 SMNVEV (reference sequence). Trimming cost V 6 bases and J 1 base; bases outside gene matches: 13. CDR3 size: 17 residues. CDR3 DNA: TGTGCCAGCAGCCTCGGTCCCGGGACAGGACCGAACACTGAAGCTTTCTTT. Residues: CASSLGPGTGPNTEAFF.

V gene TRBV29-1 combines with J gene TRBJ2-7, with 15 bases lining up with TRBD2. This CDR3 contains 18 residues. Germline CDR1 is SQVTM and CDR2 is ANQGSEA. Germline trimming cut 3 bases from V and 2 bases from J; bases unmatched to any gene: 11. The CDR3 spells CSVEGQGLAGGPTYEQYF. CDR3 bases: TGCAGCGTTGAGGGACAGGGACTAGCGGGAGGTCCGACCTACGAGCAGTACTTC.

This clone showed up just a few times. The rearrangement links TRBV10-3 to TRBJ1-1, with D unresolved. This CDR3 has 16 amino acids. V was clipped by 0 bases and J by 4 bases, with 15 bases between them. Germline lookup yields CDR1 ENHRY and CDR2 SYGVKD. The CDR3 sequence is CAISESLRTIRTEAFF. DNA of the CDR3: TGTGCCATCAGTGAGTCGTTGAGGACTATACGCACTGAAGCTTTCTTT.

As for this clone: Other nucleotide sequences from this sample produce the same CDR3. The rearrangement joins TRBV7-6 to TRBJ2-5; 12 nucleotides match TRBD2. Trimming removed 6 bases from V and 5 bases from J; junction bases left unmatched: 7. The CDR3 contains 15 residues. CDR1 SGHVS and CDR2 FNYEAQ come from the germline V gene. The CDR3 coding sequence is TGTGCCAGCAGTTGGACTAGCGGGACTCGGGAGACCCAGTACTTC. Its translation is CASSWTSGTRETQYF.